This TCR beta chain was identified in a study of blood T cell repertoires in COVID-19. About the study: There were acute and convalescent COVID-19 samples, and they came from the United States, Italy and Spain. PBMCs, B-cell-depleted T cells, or T cells provided the cDNA or gDNA that made up the material.

In the authors' methods: How many nucleated cells were present was estimated from reference gene primer amplification. Sequencing was performed with immunoSEQ multiplex PCR; in TCRdb, only in-frame clones are kept and a portion is missing. The V and J calls and clone size are taken from that table; D and trimming were inferred from the DNA. The table includes 120,000 to 150,000 clones, approximately 80% detected once. Per germline, CDR1 SEHNR and CDR2 FQNEAQ (reference sequence). This CDR3 has 15 residues. With 4 bases removed from V and 2 bases from J, the gap between germline ends came to 15 bases.

The sample taken for sequencing was peripheral blood. The chain recombines TRBV7-9 with TRBJ2-7; D is uncertain. This receptor was obtained from a human donor in a cohort sampled during active COVID-19. The CDR3 DNA is TGTGCCAGCAGCTCCGACATGGTTAGACCCTACGAGCAGTACTTC. Amino acids: CASSSDMVRPYEQYF.